These T cell receptor beta chains were read from a single sample in a study of cytomegalovirus exposure and HLA in healthy donors. Profiling relied on immunoSEQ multiplex PCR, and the TCRdb table lists in-frame clones only, not all of them. The repertoire consists of roughly 240,000 clones, with approximately 78% occurring once and the leading ten covering about 0.5%. The sample was PBMCs. The receptor set was obtained from a boy between 10 and 17 years old in good health and CMV-seronegative. Each CDR3 is given with its conserved first and last residue. D genes are given only for firm matches. Clone size is stated in some rows and not others, as once, few, many or a class when expanded.

d_call	v_call	j_call	clone_size	cdr3_nt	cdr3_aa
TRBD1	TRBV7-9	TRBJ2-2	few	TGTGCCAGCACCAAAGACAGGGTGGACACCGGGGAGCTGTTTTTT	CASTKDRVDTGELFF
TRBD2	TRBV7-6	TRBJ2-7	.	TGTGCCAGCAGCTACGGGGCTAGCGGGACCTTTGCCCACGAGCAGTACTTC	CASSYGASGTFAHEQYF
.	TRBV6-1	TRBJ2-1	once	TGTGCCAGCAGGCCGAAGGTACTACCGAACAATGAGCAGTTCTTC	CASRPKVLPNNEQFF
TRBD2	TRBV19	TRBJ2-2	once	TGTGCCAGTAGGAGAGCGGGACACACCGGGGAGCTGTTTTTT	CASRRAGHTGELFF
TRBD1	TRBV19	TRBJ2-5	.	TGTGCCAGTAGCGAGGACAGGGCAGAGACCCAGTACTTC	CASSEDRAETQYF
TRBD1	TRBV6-1	TRBJ2-2	.	TGTGCCAGCAGTGAATCGACAGGGTCCGCCGGGGAGCTGTTTTTT	CASSESTGSAGELFF
.	TRBV27	TRBJ1-1	.	TGTGCCAGCAGTGGACAGTTGAACACTGAAGCTTTCTTT	CASSGQLNTEAFF
.	TRBV27	TRBJ2-1	.	TGTGCCAGCAGTCTGTACAATGAGCAGTTCTTC	CASSLYNEQFF
TRBD1	TRBV2	TRBJ1-1	.	TGTGCCAGCAACCTAAGGCGGGGGACAGGGGGAAGGCTAGAAGCTTTCTTT	CASNLRRGTGGRLEAFF
TRBD2	TRBV10-3	TRBJ2-5	.	TGTGCCATCAGTGAGTCGGGGACTAGCGGGAGGAAACGAGAGACCCAGTACTTC	CAISESGTSGRKRETQYF
.	TRBV6-5	TRBJ2-3	once	TGTGCCAGCAGTTACTTTTACGGGAGTCCAGATACGCAGTATTTT	CASSYFYGSPDTQYF
TRBD1	TRBV11-3	TRBJ2-6	.	TGTGCCAGCAAGACAGGGCACTCTGGGGCCAACGTCCTGACTTTC	CASKTGHSGANVLTF
.	TRBV11-3	TRBJ1-1	few	TGTGCCAGCAGCCCCCCCATGAACACTGAAGCTTTCTTT	CASSPPMNTEAFF
.	TRBV7-8	TRBJ1-1	.	TGTGCCAGCAGCTTGAGTCTTCTGGAGGGCATTGGGAACACTGAAGCTTTCTTT	CASSLSLLEGIGNTEAFF
.	TRBV30	TRBJ1-4	.	TGTGCCTGGAGTCAGGGGCTTAATGAAAAACTGTTTTTT	CAWSQGLNEKLFF
TRBD2	TRBV15	TRBJ2-1	.	TGTGCCACCAGCGGAATACTAGCGGGCCGTTTGGGTCATGAGCAGTTCTTC	CATSGILAGRLGHEQFF
TRBD2	TRBV7-9	TRBJ2-7	.	TGTGCCAGCAGCTTAACTCCTAGCGGGGTTGGCGAGCAGTACTTC	CASSLTPSGVGEQYF
.	TRBV7-8	TRBJ1-3	.	TGTGCCAGCAGCTTAGGACGGGGGGTCGGAAACACCATATATTTT	CASSLGRGVGNTIYF
TRBD2	TRBV6-4	TRBJ2-1	.	TGTGCCAGCAGTAGTCGGGAGGGCCTTGAGCAGTTCTTC	CASSSREGLEQFF
.	TRBV6-5	TRBJ1-6	few	TGTGCCACCGGAGGGGGAGGGAGGTATAATTCACCCCTCCACTTT	CATGGGGRYNSPLHF
.	TRBV11-3	TRBJ2-1	.	TGTGCCAGCAGCCGTCTAGGTTCTGAGACCTACAATGAGCAGTTCTTC	CASSRLGSETYNEQFF
TRBD1	TRBV7-7	TRBJ2-1	.	TGTGCCAGCAGCCCGCGGACAGGGACTCTCAATGAGCAGTTCTTC	CASSPRTGTLNEQFF
TRBD1	TRBV19	TRBJ1-5	.	TGTGCCAGTAGCAGAGGACAGGGACAGCCCCAGCATTTT	CASSRGQGQPQHF
.	TRBV11-1	TRBJ2-3	.	TGTGCCAGCAGCTTAGCAGCGGTCGGGGTAGATACGCAGTATTTT	CASSLAAVGVDTQYF
TRBD1	TRBV11-3	TRBJ1-1	.	TGTGCCAGCAGCTTAGCTGTAACAGGGGCGGGAACTGAAGCTTTCTTT	CASSLAVTGAGTEAFF
TRBD1	TRBV5-1	TRBJ1-1	.	TGCGCCAGCAGCTTGGCCGACAGGGTCGACACTGAAGCTTTCTTT	CASSLADRVDTEAFF
.	TRBV18	TRBJ1-4	few	TGTGCCAGCTCACCACGTTCGTTTCAGGATTTTGGTGAAAAACTGTTTTTT	CASSPRSFQDFGEKLFF
.	TRBV2	TRBJ1-2	.	TGTGCCAGCAGTGAGAAACAGAGCTATGGCTACACCTTC	CASSEKQSYGYTF
TRBD2	TRBV5-1	TRBJ2-1	few	TGCGCCAGCAGCTGGGGCCTAGCGGGAGAGGGGAATGAGCAGTTCTTC	CASSWGLAGEGNEQFF
.	TRBV5-1	TRBJ2-2	.	TGCGCCAGCAGAGCAGGGGGGACCGGGGAGCTGTTTTTT	CASRAGGTGELFF
.	TRBV11-2	TRBJ2-7	.	TGTGCCAGCAGCTTCGATAACCCTAGGTGCGAGCAGTACTTC	CASSFDNPRCEQYF
.	TRBV11-2	TRBJ2-2	.	TGTGCCAGTGCGTCCAGGGACGGGGAGCTGTTTTTT	CASASRDGELFF
TRBD1	TRBV5-4	TRBJ2-2	.	TGTGCCAGCAGCTCCGGACAGGGGCCCGCGGGGTCCGGGGAGCTGTTTTTT	CASSSGQGPAGSGELFF
.	TRBV19	TRBJ1-5	few	TGTGCCAGTAGTATTTCGGGGGGAAGCAATCAGCCCCAGCATTTT	CASSISGGSNQPQHF
.	TRBV5-3	TRBJ1-6	few	TGTGCCAGAAGCTTAGACAAGTCACCCCTCCACTTT	CARSLDKSPLHF
.	TRBV9	TRBJ2-5	.	TGTGCCAGCAGCGTAGGGCCGCTCCAAGAGACCCAGTACTTC	CASSVGPLQETQYF
.	TRBV29-1	TRBJ1-2	.	TGCAGCGTTGGTCGGGGGGCCGGGGGCTACACCTTC	CSVGRGAGGYTF
.	TRBV11-3	TRBJ2-7	.	TGTGCCAGCAGCTTACCTGGACTTCAAGACGAGCAGTACTTC	CASSLPGLQDEQYF
TRBD2	TRBV10-3	TRBJ2-3	.	TGTGCCATCGAGAGCGGGAGGGTATCAGATACGCAGTATTTT	CAIESGRVSDTQYF
.	TRBV2	TRBJ1-1	.	TGTGCCAGCAGTGACCCAGGGGTGATTGTAGCTGAAGCTTTCTTT	CASSDPGVIVAEAFF
TRBD1	TRBV5-1	TRBJ2-3	.	TGCGCCAGCAGTTTAGGACAGGCCACAGATACGCAGTATTTT	CASSLGQATDTQYF
.	TRBV11-3	TRBJ1-2	.	TGTGCCAGCAGCATCCCCCCAGTGATCAATGGCTACACCTTC	CASSIPPVINGYTF
.	TRBV4-1	TRBJ2-2	.	TGCGCCAGCAGCCAATTGAGGAGGGCTAGCGGGGAGCTGTTTTTT	CASSQLRRASGELFF
.	TRBV28	TRBJ2-7	few	TGTGCCAGCAGTTTATCCCAGGTCGGCGAGCAGTACTTC	CASSLSQVGEQYF
TRBD1	TRBV5-1	TRBJ2-5	.	TGCGCCAGCAGCCCGGGACAGGGTGGCGAGACCCAGTACTTC	CASSPGQGGETQYF
.	TRBV7-8	TRBJ2-1	.	TGTGCCAGCAGCTTGTGGGGACACAGCTCCTACAATGAGCAGTTCTTC	CASSLWGHSSYNEQFF
.	TRBV6-1	TRBJ1-1	.	TGTGCCAGCAGTAACTTCGGGGGGGGCTTTGAAGCTTTCTTT	CASSNFGGGFEAFF
.	TRBV7-9	TRBJ2-3	once	TGTGCCAGCAGCTTAACCACCCGTACAGTAAAGAGAGATACGCAGTATTTT	CASSLTTRTVKRDTQYF
.	TRBV2	TRBJ2-7	.	TGTGCCCTATTTAACGGCTACGAGCAGTACTTC	CALFNGYEQYF
TRBD1	TRBV6-5	TRBJ2-1	few	TGTGCCAGCAGTTCCCGGACAGGGTGGGATGAGCAGTTCTTC	CASSSRTGWDEQFF
TRBD1	TRBV18	TRBJ1-2	.	TGTGCCAGCTCACCTTCAGGGGGTCTTGGCTACACCTTC	CASSPSGGLGYTF
.	TRBV10-3	TRBJ1-3	once	TGTGCCATCAGCGGCGGACAGTTCGCTGGAAACACCATATATTTT	CAISGGQFAGNTIYF
.	TRBV5-4	TRBJ2-5	.	TGTGCCAGCAGCTTGGAGGTGGGCAGCCAAGAGACCCAGTACTTC	CASSLEVGSQETQYF
.	TRBV11-3	TRBJ1-1	.	TGTGCCAGCAGGCCTGGGGGCCGGAGCACTGAAGCTTTCTTT	CASRPGGRSTEAFF
TRBD2	TRBV5-6	TRBJ2-1	once	TGTGCCAGCAGCTTGATGGCTAGCGGGGGGGCCGTCCACAATGAGCAGTTCTTC	CASSLMASGGAVHNEQFF
.	TRBV5-4	TRBJ2-6	.	TGTGCCAGCAGCACACTCCCCAGGGCAGGGGCCGCTCCTGGGGCCAACGTCCTGACTTTC	CASSTLPRAGAAPGANVLTF
.	TRBV30	TRBJ1-3	.	TGTGCCTGGGGGAGGTCTGGAAACACCATATATTTT	CAWGRSGNTIYF
.	TRBV5-5	TRBJ1-5	.	TGTGCCAGCAGCCCGAGATCGCCTCAGCATTTT	CASSPRSPQHF
.	TRBV4-2	TRBJ2-7	.	TGTGCCAGCAGCCAAGTCCTAGGTCGCGAGCAGTACTTC	CASSQVLGREQYF